What follows are 11 T cell receptor beta chains derived from one specimen sequenced in a study of blood T cell repertoires in COVID-19. Here immunoSEQ multiplex PCR was the method, and the copy in TCRdb shows in-frame clones only, minus some. In the table there are around 78,000 clones, 90% of which are singletons. The sample taken for sequencing was peripheral blood. The receptor source for this set is a woman between 45 and 60 years old in a cohort sampled during active COVID-19.

The count of this clone is one. The V gene is TRBV7-9, the J gene TRBJ2-1, with 13 bases that match TRBD2. This CDR3 comprises 19 residues. Germline values: CDR1 SEHNR, CDR2 FQNEAQ (reference sequence). The V gene end was trimmed by 3 bases and the J gene end by 2 bases; junction bases not matched to a gene: 10. CDR3 in DNA: TGTGCCAGCAGCTTCTCCGGGGGGACTAGCGGGAAACCCTACAATGAGCAGTTCTTC. Its protein is CASSFSGGTSGKPYNEQFF.

The chain links TRBV14 to TRBJ1-2; 8 bases are a match to TRBD1. V lost 2 bases and J lost 4; bases outside the gene matches: 6. This CDR3 has 15 residues. Germline values: CDR1 SGHDN, CDR2 FVKESK. CDR3: CASSQSGRGLYGYTF. The CDR3 coding sequence is TGTGCCAGCAGCCAAAGCGGCAGGGGGCTCTATGGCTACACCTTC.

The V and J genes are TRBV29-1 and TRBJ2-5, with a weak D call TRBD1 (5 bases). Trimming removed 5 bases at V and 2 bases at J, with 9 bases between. The CDR3 covers 12 residues. Germline V CDR1 and CDR2: SQVTM, ANQGSEA. The CDR3 spells CSVRTNQETQYF. DNA of the CDR3: TGCAGCGTTCGGACAAATCAAGAGACCCAGTACTTC.

CDR3 sequence reads: CASSPHRAGENNEQFF. CDR3 nucleotide sequence: TGTGCCAGCAGCCCCCACCGGGCGGGGGAAAACAATGAGCAGTTCTTC. The chain combines TRBV7-8 with TRBJ2-1; 7 bases map to TRBD2. The trim removed 5 bases at V and 5 bases at J, leaving 12 bases unmatched. This CDR3 is built from 16 residues. Germline assignment: CDR1 SGHVS and CDR2 FQNEAQ.

The V gene is TRBV28, the J gene TRBJ1-3; 7 nucleotides align to TRBD1. The trim removed 6 bases at V and 2 bases at J, leaving 4 bases unmatched. Germline V gene lookup returns CDR1 MDHEN and CDR2 SYDVKM. The CDR3 loop spans 14 amino acids. Here the CDR3 reads CASSTTGTGNTIYF. CDR3 nucleotides: TGTGCCAGCAGCACGACAGGGACTGGAAACACCATATATTTT.

V and J are TRBV5-4 and TRBJ2-5; D is undetermined. The CDR3 totals 12 residues. V lost 0 bases, J lost 4 bases, and 4 bases lay in between. CDR1 SGHNT and CDR2 YYREEE come from the germline V gene (reference sequence). The CDR3 here is CASSLAGETQYF. For the CDR3, the DNA is TGTGCCAGCAGCTTGGCCGGAGAGACCCAGTACTTC.

The chain employs TRBV4-2 and TRBJ1-2, with D perhaps TRBD1 (5 bases). The CDR3 has 15 residues. V lost 1 base and J 4 bases, leaving 13 bases between the germline ends. CDR1 is LGHNA and CDR2 is YNFKEQ in the germline V gene. CDR3 sequence (DNA): TGTGCCAGCAGCCAAGGGAGGGGTGACGGCTATGGCTACACCTTC. As protein: CASSQGRGDGYGYTF.

The rearrangement joins TRBV28 to TRBJ1-4; tentative D call: TRBD1 (5 bases). This CDR3 comprises 14 residues. V was pared by 3 bases and J by 6 bases, with 11 bases between. Germline V lookup: CDR1 MDHEN, CDR2 SYDVKM. CDR3 in amino acids: CASSLGGNHEKLFF. DNA of the CDR3: TGTGCCAGCAGTTTGGGGGGGAACCATGAAAAACTGTTTTTT.

The chain employs TRBV10-1 and TRBJ2-5; tentatively, D is TRBD1 (8 bases). CDR1 is WNHNN and CDR2 is SYGVQD in the germline V gene (reference sequence). Deletions cut 2 bases from V and 5 bases from J, with 12 bases between. This CDR3 is built from 14 residues. CDR3 sequence: CASSETGGDETQYF. DNA for the CDR3: TGCGCCAGCAGTGAGACAGGGGGGGATGAGACCCAGTACTTC.

This clone was recorded only once. The V and J genes are TRBV28 and TRBJ2-1; 7 bases line up with TRBD2. V was clipped by 5 bases and J by 9 bases; unmatched bases: 7. The CDR3 is 13 residues long. Germline-derived CDR1 and CDR2 are MDHEN and SYDVKM. This chain's CDR3 is CASSPLGLPEQFF. The CDR3 DNA is TGTGCCAGCAGTCCCCTGGGACTACCTGAGCAGTTCTTC.

The chain couples TRBV27 to TRBJ2-5, with D possibly matching TRBD2 (7 bases). Germline loops: CDR1 MNHEY, CDR2 SMNVEV (reference sequence). V was trimmed by 6 bases and J by 4 bases, leaving 12 bases between them. The CDR3 consists of 13 residues. The CDR3 loop reads CASSKGGAETQYF. CDR3 in DNA: TGTGCCAGCAGCAAGGGGGGGGCAGAGACCCAGTACTTC.